These T cell receptor beta chains were read from a single sample in a study of neurological immune-mediated disorders. From the 5' RACE reads, TCRdb called clonotypes with MiXCR, one entry per CDR3 protein. The profile covers about 30,000 distinct CDR3 sequences, with roughly 15% appearing a single time and roughly 27% taken by the ten largest. The sample comprised PBMCs. These TCRs come from a man aged 70 or older in good health. The conserved cysteine and the conserved F or W are not part of the CDR3 here. The order of the fields is V gene, CDR3 protein.

>TRBV20-1
SASDRGSSNEKLF
>TRBV28
ASSSPGQGARNTGELF
>TRBV10-3
AISETSAGANVLT
>TRBV7-2
ASSLGPSGELF
>TRBV5-1
ASSLPPYNEQF
>TRBV21-1
VSSTGLDCTQY
>TRBV5-1
ASSSDLREETQY
>TRBV2
ASETPLS
>TRBV2
ASSEISDGELF
>TRBV12-3/TRBV12-4
ASSLRREAYEQY
>TRBV5-1
ASSLINPGQGAGTGELF
>TRBV7-2
ASSLFGAGELF
>TRBV5-6
ASSLTGRAKNIQY
>TRBV7-2
ASRGSTGVGSPLN
>TRBV7-9
ASSPRAAGGELF
>TRBV20-1
SARDRSSNEQF
>TRBV5-1
ASSLGGFSYEQY
>TRBV20-1
SATYSGGYANEQF
>TRBV5-1
ACSLDRPGTGDTDAF
>TRBV12-3/TRBV12-4
ASSLLGTGSREQF
>TRBV6-2/TRBV6-3
ASSLTGFSGANVLT
>TRBV29-1
SVTPGQGLYEQY
>TRBV6-6
ASSYSAGLSGANVLT
>TRBV20-1
SVAGARDWGNIQY
>TRBV7-9
ASSLGQGSLYEQY
>TRBV24-1
ATSDLQGGPRRTGELF
>TRBV5-1
ASSLSLGGADTQY
>TRBV24-1
ATSDLQTSGANIGEQF
>TRBV20-1
SASGGGSSYEQY
>TRBV20-1
SARSGLAASYNEQF
>TRBV28
ATRPQGDENGYT
>TRBV4-3
ASSQEIGTGDNEQF
>TRBV20-1
SAPPGSGGARDTQY
>TRBV7-2
ASSVRGPRDGYT
>TRBV27
ASSLQGQGSGYT
>TRBV12-3/TRBV12-4
ASSLQGASDTQY
>TRBV5-1
ASGSLAGGVSEQY
>TRBV11-2
ASSLQLASEQF
>TRBV20-1
SAGPGLHSYNEQF
>TRBV24-1
ATSDTGTSGVGTDTQY
>TRBV5-1
ASSGGQGAAGNTIY
>TRBV27
ASSLGRYSGANVLT
>TRBV21-1
AISKVGGEQY
>TRBV14
ASSRRDGGYEQY